Included here is one T cell receptor beta chain sequence, with context. Its antigen is still unknown. Per-nucleotide qualities are absent, and no much larger clonotype sits a single base away. Collaborating institutions collected whole blood in K2EDTA tubes following their own protocols. Collaborator samples were shipped for TCRbeta analysis as frozen whole blood, isolated PBMCs, or DNA extracted from either sample type. The sample originates from a study of blood T cell repertoires in COVID-19 (dated by TCRdb to about 2020). Study-wide context: Samples from collaborators originated in the United States, Italy and Spain and spanned both the acute and convalescent phases of COVID-19. The prospective study material was composed of cDNA or gDNA derived from T cells, B-cell-depleted T cells, or PBMCs. The dataset comprised deeply sampled blood TCRbeta repertoires from subjects exposed to, actively infected with, or recovered from COVID-19. The repertoires were released in a freely available public database intended as a resource for research on the immune response to SARS-CoV-2. Samples came from the ongoing ImmuneRACE study (first 160 participants) plus 1,254 subjects from 6 global collaborators. A de-identified subject ID, COVID-19 status, age in years and sex were almost always included in the sample metadata. Where available, HLA class I and class II types were taken from metadata supplied by the sample provider and were not determined by assay-based typing.

For this chain, trimming is 3 bases at the V end and 7 bases at the J end, and the number of junction bases without a gene match is 11. The CDR3 holds 15 amino acids from the cysteine to the phenylalanine. Solely the CDR3 DNA is kept, with 45 bases framed from the first base. The germline V gene provides CDR1 KGHSH and CDR2 LQKENI. TCRbeta CDR3 regions were amplified from genomic DNA using the immunoSEQ Assay, a bias-controlled multiplex PCR. The paper's processing steps were these. Nucleated cell counts per sample were estimated from amplification of reference gene primers within the assay. Sequence reads were collapsed and filtered to measure the absolute abundance of every unique TCRbeta CDR3 rearrangement. For each sample, productive Simpson clonality was calculated as the square root of Simpson's diversity index over productive rearrangements. Drawn from immuneACCESS, this table holds only the in-frame rearrangements with V and J called that TCRdb kept. Clones are partly lost; checked studies trace under half to an unresolved V gene and leave the rest unexplained. V, J and clone size derive from that table, while D and trimming were established from the DNA sequence. For this sample there are some 110,000 clones; around 90% appear just once. Less than 9.5% of the sample goes to the ten largest clones.

Findings and caveats that apply to the study as a whole: Clinical and demographic metadata were provided uncurated, with the amount varying by source and participant.

The sequenced sample consisted of peripheral blood. The chain couples TRBV18 to TRBJ1-2, with TRBD1 matching 7 junction bases. The TCR originated in a human donor in a cohort sampled during active COVID-19. In nucleotides, the sequence is TGTGCCAGCTCACCTCGCTCCGGGACAGTTGGTGGCTACACCTTC. This yields the protein CASSPRSGTVGGYTF.